This is a list of T cell receptor beta chains from one sample in a study of tumor and adjacent non-tumor tissue in lung cancer. TCRdb processed the multiplex PCR reads anew with MiXCR; each CDR3 protein has one entry. The sample gives more than 60,000 distinct CDR3 sequences, approximately 73% of which show up once; under 55% is in the top ten. Source material: distant non-tumor lung tissue. These receptors were taken from a man aged 55 to 69 with non-small cell lung cancer. CDR3s include the opening cysteine and the closing phenylalanine or tryptophan. Fields, in order: CDR3 length, J gene, V gene, CDR3 protein.

14 | TRBJ1-5 | TRBV5-1 | CASSLEGPNQSQHF
13 | TRBJ2-6 | TRBV5-4 | CAGRVGGANVLTF
19 | . | TRBV20-1 | CSAEGAGTLSWYSNQPQYF
12 | TRBJ2-7 | TRBV6-5 | CASSPPRGEQYF
16 | TRBJ2-1 | TRBV5-4 | CASSANLGGGLDEQFF
14 | TRBJ2-2 | TRBV11-1 | CASRYPSGTGGLFF
16 | TRBJ2-1 | TRBV11-2 | CASSYRSGLGNNEHFF
16 | TRBJ2-1 | TRBV12-3/TRBV12-4 | CASPNGPASSSNEQSF
14 | TRBJ2-4 | TRBV5-4 | CASSPGRELKIHYF
16 | TRBJ2-6 | TRBV5-1 | CASNQGTVGGANVLTF
13 | TRBJ1-1 | TRBV29-1 | CNALAGGDTEAFF
16 | TRBJ2-3 | TRBV11-3 | CASSTGLGDSTYTQYF
15 | TRBJ2-1 | TRBV11-3 | CASGQGAGGANEQFF
13 | TRBJ1-2 | TRBV6-6 | CAGSLRDSYGYTF